This T cell receptor beta chain was profiled in a study of OX40 agonist ivuxolimab in advanced cancers. In the study overall: Anti-PD-1, anti-PD-L1 or anti-CTLA-4 therapy given earlier was allowed, and roughly 38% had some. Study results and limitations: Also present in some nonresponders was a low level of normalized T-cell clonal expansion.

As for this clone: Its target is not known.

Data came from immunoSEQ multiplex PCR; TCRdb stores just in-frame clones and leaves some out. The sample has roughly 15,000 clones, about 89% seen once. The trim removed 4 bases at V and 9 bases at J, leaving 9 bases unmatched. Germline loops: CDR1 SGHDT, CDR2 YYEEEE. This CDR3 has 15 residues. V gene TRBV5-6 combines with J gene TRBJ2-1; 11 bases are a match to TRBD1. The sequencing used CD4+ or CD8+ T cells sorted from blood, collected in a trial of the OX40 agonist ivuxolimab. This TCR derives from an adult with an advanced solid tumor such as melanoma, head and neck, liver or kidney cancer. The CDR3 reads CASSLGQGASSEQFF. The CDR3 bases are TGTGCCAGCAGCCTAGGACAGGGGGCGAGTAGTGAGCAGTTCTTC.